This TCR beta chain was sequenced during a study of cytotoxic CD8 clonotypes in ibrutinib-treated CLL. The wider study: Outcomes included around 24 partial and 2 complete responses; after median about 68 months, 14 stayed remitted and approximately 12 progressed. Points from the study as a whole: Clonality showed a rise at ibrutinib response that reversed toward baseline at progression.

The protocol was immunoSEQ multiplex PCR, while the TCRdb copy is restricted to in-frame clones and leaves out a portion. The table shows almost 45,000 clones, with over 60% occurring only once. This clone has just one count. Its cognate antigen is unknown. From germline, CDR1 is MNHNS and CDR2 SASEGT. The CDR3 spans 12 residues. V shed 10 bases and J shed 9 bases, with 19 bases lying between them. Genomic DNA (about 2 micrograms) was obtained from cryopreserved PBMCs for construction of TCR beta libraries. The sample was PBMCs, taken after 12 months of ibrutinib treatment. The genes are TRBV6-1 and TRBJ2-7; D tentatively fits TRBD1 or TRBD2 (6 bases each). This receptor was obtained from a human donor with chronic lymphocytic leukemia. CDR3 DNA: TGTGCCACTAGGGGGGATCTTCTTGGGCAGTACTTC. Translated, it gives CATRGDLLGQYF.